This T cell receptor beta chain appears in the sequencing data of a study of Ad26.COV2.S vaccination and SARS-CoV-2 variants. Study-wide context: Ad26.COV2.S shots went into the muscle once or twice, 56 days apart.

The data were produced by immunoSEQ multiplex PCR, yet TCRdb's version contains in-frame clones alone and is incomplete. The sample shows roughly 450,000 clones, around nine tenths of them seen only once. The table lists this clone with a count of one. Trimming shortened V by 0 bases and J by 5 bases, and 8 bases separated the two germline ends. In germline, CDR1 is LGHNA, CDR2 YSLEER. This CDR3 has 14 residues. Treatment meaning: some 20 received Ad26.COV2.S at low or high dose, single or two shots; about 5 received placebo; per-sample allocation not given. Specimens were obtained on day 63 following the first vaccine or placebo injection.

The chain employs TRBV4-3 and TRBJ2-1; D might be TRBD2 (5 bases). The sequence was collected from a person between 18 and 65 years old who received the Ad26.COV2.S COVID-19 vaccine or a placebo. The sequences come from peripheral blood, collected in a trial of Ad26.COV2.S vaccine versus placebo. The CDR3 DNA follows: TGCGCCAGCAGCCAAGATCCCGGGGACAATGAGCAGTTCTTC. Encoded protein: CASSQDPGDNEQFF.